The present T cell receptor beta chain was sequenced within a study of T cell repertoires and Cas9 in healthy adults. At the level of the study: CD4 and CD8 compartments: SpCas9-reactive T cells profiled for potency, cytotoxicity, lineage. Study-level findings and limits: In vitro, SpCas9-reactive Tregs were reported to curb effector T cell proliferation and function.

Germline assignment: CDR1 SNHLY and CDR2 FYNNEI. After removal of 6 bases from V and 2 bases from J, the junction contained 13 bases not matched to a gene. The CDR3 runs 17 residues. The table came from immunoSEQ multiplex PCR; TCRdb's copy has only in-frame clones and leaves some out. This table has about 14,000 clones, 89% appearing once. Comments on this clone: Its antigen is as yet unknown.

What was sequenced was Tregs (CD4+, CD25+, CD127-, CD137-, CD154-) from PBMCs; culture status not recorded. This TCR was sampled from a human donor in good health. The chain links TRBV2 to TRBJ2-3; 8 nucleotides align to TRBD2. In nucleotides, the CDR3 is TGTGCCAGCAGGAGGCGGGAGGCGAATTACCCCACAGATACGCAGTATTTT. It codes for CASRRREANYPTDTQYF.